A single sample is the source of the 9 T cell receptor beta chains below, sequenced in a study of control samples from healthy donors and cancer patients. Assay: immunoSEQ multiplex PCR; the TCRdb copy retains only in-frame clones and omits some. There are about 63,000 clones in the sample; around 87% occur only once, and roughly an eighth lies in the top ten. Input material: PBMCs. The receptors derive from a woman aged 60-70 years with lung cancer.

V and J are TRBV28 and TRBJ2-2; TRBD2 aligns across 11 bases. Germline lookup yields CDR1 MDHEN and CDR2 SYDVKM. The CDR3 has 17 amino acids. V was clipped by 0 bases and J by 6 bases; unmatched bases: 6. CDR3 loop: CASSLWGLAGGPGELFF. The CDR3 bases are TGTGCCAGCAGTTTATGGGGGCTAGCGGGAGGCCCCGGGGAGCTGTTTTTT.

This chain links TRBV5-4 with TRBJ2-7; the match to TRBD1 covers 7 bases. After removal of 1 base from V and 2 bases from J, the junction contained 3 bases not matched to a gene. This CDR3 region has 14 residues. Per germline, CDR1 SGHNT and CDR2 YYREEE (reference sequence). The CDR3 reads CASSLTGATYEQYF. CDR3 coding DNA: TGTGCCAGCAGCTTGACAGGGGCCACCTACGAGCAGTACTTC.

The V and J genes are TRBV9 and TRBJ2-2; D unclear. CDR1 and CDR2 (germline): SGDLS, YYNGEE. This CDR3 is built from 17 residues. The V end lost 2 bases, the J end lost 1 base, and 15 bases lay between the germline ends. CDR3 DNA: TGTGCCAGCAGCGTTGCCTCTCTAATAGGGAACACCGGGGAGCTGTTTTTT. As protein: CASSVASLIGNTGELFF.

The chain recombines TRBV18 with TRBJ1-5; no reliable D call. Germline CDR1 KGHSH, CDR2 LQKENI. This CDR3 contains 17 residues. V was cut by 3 bases and J by 7 bases, with 22 bases left in between. CDR3 loop: CASSPGESRRRGQPQHF. As DNA, the CDR3 is TGTGCCAGCTCACCGGGCGAGAGTAGACGGCGGGGACAGCCCCAGCATTTT. The variable domain in full, completed from reference TRBV18 and TRBJ1-5, reads NAGVMQNPRHLVRRRGQEARLRCSPMKGHSHVYWYRQLPEEGLKFMVYLQKENIIDESGMPKERFSAEFPKEGPSILRIQQVVRGDSAAYFCASSPGESRRRGQPQHFGDGTRLSIL.

The chain recombines TRBV19 with TRBJ1-1; D might be TRBD1 (5 bases). CDR3 length equals 13 residues. With 1 base removed from V and 7 bases from J, the gap between germline ends came to 10 bases. Germline lookup yields CDR1 LNHDA and CDR2 SQIVND (reference sequence). The CDR3 DNA follows: TGTGCCAGTAGTATAGGTAAGGGGAGTGAAGCTTTCTTT. Amino acid sequence: CASSIGKGSEAFF.

V usage is TRBV7-9 and J usage is TRBJ1-1, with D possibly matching TRBD1 (6 bases). Germline-derived CDR1 and CDR2 are SEHNR and FQNEAQ (reference sequence). The CDR3 loop spans 13 amino acids. Between the trimmed V and J ends, which lost 3 bases and 4 bases, there was a span of 9 bases. CDR3 DNA sequence: TGTGCCAGCAGCTTTCAACAGGGCACTGAAGCTTTCTTT. Its protein product is CASSFQQGTEAFF. Supplemented by reference TRBV7-9 and TRBJ1-1, the full variable domain reads DTGVSQNPRHKITKRGQNVTFRCDPISEHNRLYWYRQTLGQGPEFLTYFQNEAQLEKSRLLSDRFSAERPKGSFSTLEIQRTEQGDSAMYLCASSFQQGTEAFFGQGTRLTVV.

The genes are TRBV28 and TRBJ1-2; no clear D. The germline V gene encodes CDR1 MDHEN and CDR2 SYDVKM. V was cut by 6 bases and J by 8 bases, with 7 bases left in between. This CDR3 contains 10 residues. In DNA, the CDR3 is TGTGCCAGCAGGGGTTGGGGCTACACCTTC. Its protein product is CASRGWGYTF.

The chain has TRBV5-4 and TRBJ2-3; the D is unclear. Trimming cost V 4 bases and J 2 bases, with 5 bases left between them. Germline V gives CDR1 SGHNT, CDR2 YYREEE (reference sequence). This CDR3 comprises 12 residues. The CDR3 reads CASSVYTDTQYF. Here the CDR3 DNA reads TGTGCCAGCAGCGTATACACAGATACGCAGTATTTT.

This clone has a single count. The chain carries TRBV19 and TRBJ1-5; possibly TRBD1 for D (5 bases). Trimming stripped 0 bases from V and 7 bases from J, with 10 bases between. This CDR3 region has 14 residues. Looked up from germline, CDR1 is LNHDA and CDR2 is SQIVND (reference sequence). The DNA for the CDR3 is TGTGCCAGTAGTATAGAACCAGGGAGACAGCCCCAGCATTTT. Protein product: CASSIEPGRQPQHF.